This entry features one TCR beta chain sequence. Antigen specificity is unknown. Germline CDR1 and CDR2: MNHEY and SMNVEV (reference sequence). The CDR3 spans 14 residues. V trimming: 5 bases; J trimming: 9 bases; junction bases outside the gene matches: 10. The data were taken from a study of T cell repertoires in cytomegalovirus infection. About the research overall: Shared public TCR beta signatures pointed to both CMV infection and a matching HLA type.

TCRdb redid the calling of the reads with MiXCR, one entry per CDR3 protein. This table has 480,000 or so distinct CDR3 sequences, approximately 10% appearing once. Findings of the study overall: Carriers of CMV plus the relevant HLA were identified by cumulative public TCR beta family frequency. There were HLA-C-restricted CMV-specific TCR beta clonotypes dominating the ex vivo response.

This receptor was identified in a human donor in good health (CMV status not recorded). Some clones in this sample may be carry-over from other donors' samples. This chain uses TRBV27 with TRBJ2-1, with 7 nucleotides matching TRBD2. The sample taken for sequencing was PBMCs. The DNA for the CDR3 is TGTGCCAGCAGTGCGGGACTATTCCCTGGTGAGCAGTTCTTC. It is translated as CASSAGLFPGEQFF.